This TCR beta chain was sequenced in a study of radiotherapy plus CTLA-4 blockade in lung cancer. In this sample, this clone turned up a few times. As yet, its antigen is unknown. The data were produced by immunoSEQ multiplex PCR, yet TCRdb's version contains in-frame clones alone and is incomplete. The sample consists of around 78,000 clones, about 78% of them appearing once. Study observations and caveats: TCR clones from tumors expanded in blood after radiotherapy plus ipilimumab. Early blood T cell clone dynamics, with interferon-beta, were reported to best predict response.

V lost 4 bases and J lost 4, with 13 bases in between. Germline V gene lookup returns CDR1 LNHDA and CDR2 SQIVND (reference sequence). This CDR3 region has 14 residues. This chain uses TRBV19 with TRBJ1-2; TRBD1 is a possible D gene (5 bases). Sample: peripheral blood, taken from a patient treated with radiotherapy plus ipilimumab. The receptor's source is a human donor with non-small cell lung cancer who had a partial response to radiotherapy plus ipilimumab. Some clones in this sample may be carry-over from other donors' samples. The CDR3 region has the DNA TGTGCCAGTAGTACCCCAGGGCAGCCCTATGGCTACACCTTC. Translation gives CASSTPGQPYGYTF. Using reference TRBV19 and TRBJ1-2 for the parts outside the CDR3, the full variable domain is DGGITQSPKYLFRKEGQNVTLSCEQNLNHDAMYWYRQDPGQGLRLIYYSQIVNDFQKGDIAEGYSVSREKKESFPLTVTSAQKNPTAFYLCASSTPGQPYGYTFGSGTRLTVV.